This TCR beta chain was sequenced in a study of T cell clones after liver transplantation. Profiled with immunoSEQ multiplex PCR; TCRdb holds only in-frame clones, not every one. Of more than 70,000 clones listed, approximately 82% are singletons. The receptor's source is a human patient who received a liver transplant. Some T cells may be supplied by the graft donor. The specimen was CD4+ T cells from blood, collected at the 22-month timepoint.

CDR3 loop: CASSPPDTGYEQYF. CDR3 bases: TGTGCCAGCAGCCCTCCAGATACAGGGTACGAGCAGTACTTC. The V gene is TRBV7-2, the J gene TRBJ2-7; D perhaps matches TRBD1 (6 bases). With 5 bases removed from V and 4 bases from J, the gap between germline ends came to 15 bases. The length of the CDR3 is 14 residues. Germline V gives CDR1 SGHTA, CDR2 FQGNSA.